This TCR beta chain originates from a study of blood T cells in healthy people across ages. Findings and caveats of the study: Long-lived donors exceeded aged donors in naive CD4+ cells and diversity.

RNA extraction gave at least 5 micrograms of total RNA per sample. Using a J-beta primer mix together with a sample-barcoded 5' primer, a second PCR was run for 7 to 11 cycles. Each cDNA molecule carried a tag from a template-switch adaptor that contained 12 random nucleotides. TCRdb analysed the 5' RACE reads with MiXCR anew, one entry per CDR3 protein. This table has 1.5 million to 2 million distinct CDR3 sequences, approximately 40% appearing once. J was trimmed by 3 bases and V by 6 bases; bases with no gene match: 9. Germline CDR1 is SGHTA and CDR2 is FQGNSA. The CDR3 is made up of 16 amino acids. A note on this clonotype: Its antigen is not known.

The V gene is TRBV7-2, the J gene TRBJ2-3; TRBD2 agrees at 10 bases. This TCR came from a human donor in good health. Input material: blood. The CDR3 here is CASRWSGGASTDTQYF. The CDR3 DNA reads TGTGCCAGCAGGTGGAGCGGGGGGGCAAGTACAGATACGCAGTATTTT.